A single sample gave rise to the 20 T cell receptor beta chains below, sequenced in a study of a mutant IDH1 vaccine in newly diagnosed glioma. No cognate antigen is known for these TCRs. Here immunoSEQ multiplex PCR was the method, and the copy in TCRdb shows in-frame clones only, minus some. This table holds about 40,000 clones, 65% to 85% found once. Time point meaning: week 11, during vaccination. The content of each vaccine dose was 300 ug of mutant IDH1 20-mer peptide, and topical imiquimod accompanied it. Sequenced here: PBMCs, sampled from a glioma patient whose treatment included an IDH1 peptide vaccine. These TCRs come from a middle-aged man with glioma.

The V call is TRBV6-5, the J call TRBJ2-7, with 10 positions matching TRBD1. This CDR3 has 15 residues. Germline CDR1 and CDR2: MNHEY and SVGAGI. Losses at the gene ends were 4 bases for V and 5 bases for J; bases not matched to a gene: 8. DNA of the CDR3: TGTGCCAGCAGTTTCCACCGGACAGGGGGTGACGAGCAGTACTTC. Protein product: CASSFHRTGGDEQYF.

As DNA, the CDR3 is TGTGCCACCAGCAGAGCGGCAGGGCAACACATTCAGTACTTC. As protein: CATSRAAGQHIQYF. The V and J genes are TRBV15 and TRBJ2-4; maybe TRBD1 (5 bases). The germline V gene has CDR1 LNHNV and CDR2 YYDKDF (reference sequence). Trimming removed 1 base from V and 8 bases from J, with 12 bases in between. The CDR3 sequence is 14 residues long.

V is TRBV2 and J is TRBJ1-5; TRBD1 matches at 7 bases. CDR1 SNHLY and CDR2 FYNNEI come from the germline V gene. Trimming removed 2 bases from V and 7 bases from J; junction bases left unmatched: 5. The CDR3 has 14 residues. The CDR3 reads CASSEWPGGQPQHF. The DNA of the CDR3 is TGTGCCAGCAGTGAATGGCCAGGGGGGCAGCCCCAGCATTTT.

This chain connects TRBV5-1 to TRBJ2-5, with D tentatively TRBD1 (6 bases). Trimming shortened V by 0 bases and J by 2 bases, and 14 bases separated the two germline ends. The germline V gene encodes CDR1 SGHRS and CDR2 YFSETQ. The CDR3 is 16 amino acids. The CDR3 protein is CASSLGFGQRQETQYF. The CDR3 nucleotides read TGCGCCAGCAGCTTGGGGTTTGGACAGCGGCAAGAGACCCAGTACTTC.

The rearrangement uses TRBV7-2 and TRBJ1-4, with TRBD1 matching 7 bases. There are 14 residues in the CDR3. Germline V gives CDR1 SGHTA, CDR2 FQGNSA. The trim removed 2 bases at V and 6 bases at J, leaving 3 bases unmatched. The CDR3 is CASSLRTGDEKLFF. CDR3 bases: TGTGCCAGCAGCTTAAGAACAGGGGATGAAAAACTGTTTTTT.

The genes are TRBV19 and TRBJ2-5; TRBD2 might be the D (6 bases). This CDR3 spans 15 amino acids. Germline values: CDR1 LNHDA, CDR2 SQIVND (reference sequence). V was cut by 3 bases and J by 0 bases, with 11 bases left in between. DNA of the CDR3: TGTGCCAGTAGTATGGAGGGGACGTACCAAGAGACCCAGTACTTC. It yields the protein CASSMEGTYQETQYF.

The V gene is TRBV9, the J gene TRBJ2-7; the match to TRBD2 covers 11 bases. The V and J ends lost 5 bases and 4 bases, in that order; junction bases with no gene match: 8. CDR1 and CDR2 (germline): SGDLS, YYNGEE. The CDR3 is 15 amino acids. This CDR3 reads CASSHSGRACYEQYF. The CDR3 bases are TGTGCCAGCAGTCATAGCGGGAGGGCCTGTTACGAGCAGTACTTC.

J is TRBJ2-5 and V is TRBV5-6; 10 positions match TRBD2. The trim removed 3 bases at V and 2 bases at J, leaving 4 bases unmatched. This CDR3 spans 15 amino acids. The V gene's germline CDR1 is SGHDT and CDR2 YYEEEE. CDR3 region: CASSSMTSGQETQYF. In DNA, the CDR3 is TGTGCCAGCAGCTCCATGACTAGCGGGCAAGAGACCCAGTACTTC. The full variable domain, rest sourced from reference TRBV5-6 and TRBJ2-5, is DAGVTQSPTHLIKTRGQQVTLRCSPKSGHDTVSWYQQALGQGPQFIFQYYEEEERQRGNFPDRFSGHQFPNYSSELNVNALLLGDSALYLCASSSMTSGQETQYFGPGTRLLVL.

The chain uses TRBV18 and TRBJ2-2, with a possible D match to TRBD1 (6 bases). Germline V gives CDR1 KGHSH, CDR2 LQKENI. Trimming took 0 bases from V and 7 from J, leaving 12 bases between them. The CDR3 is 15 residues long. The chain's CDR3 is CASSPPYRASGELFF. The CDR3 DNA reads as TGTGCCAGCTCACCACCATACAGGGCGAGCGGGGAGCTGTTTTTT.

The chain uses TRBV10-3 and TRBJ2-7; 8 bases agree with TRBD1. This CDR3 region has 15 residues. The germline V gene has CDR1 ENHRY and CDR2 SYGVKD. V dropped 6 bases and J dropped 6; count of bases not matched to a gene: 13. CDR3 residues: CAIRQNRGRVFEQYF. The CDR3 coding sequence is TGTGCCATCAGACAAAACAGGGGGAGAGTCTTCGAGCAGTACTTC.

V gene TRBV20-1 combines with J gene TRBJ1-1, with D hard to call. The germline V gene encodes CDR1 DFQATT and CDR2 SNEGSKA (reference sequence). Trimming stripped 4 bases from V and 1 base from J, with 4 bases between. CDR3 length equals 11 residues. The CDR3 loop is CSAIGNTEAFF. The CDR3 nucleotides are TGCAGTGCTATAGGGAACACTGAAGCTTTCTTT.

The chain couples TRBV5-1 to TRBJ2-3; D tentatively reads TRBD1 or TRBD2 (5 bases each). The CDR3 spans 14 residues. Trimming left V 4 bases short and J 2 bases short, with 11 bases between. Germline V gene lookup returns CDR1 SGHRS and CDR2 YFSETQ. The CDR3 protein is CASSGWGTTDTQYF. CDR3 nucleotides: TGCGCCAGCAGCGGGTGGGGGACCACAGATACGCAGTATTTT.

The CDR3 loop reads CASSNSDYSNQPQHF. DNA for the CDR3: TGTGCCAGTAGTAACTCAGATTATAGCAATCAGCCCCAGCATTTT. The V and J genes are TRBV19 and TRBJ1-5; D remains unclear. Trimming cost V 4 bases and J 0 bases, with 10 bases left between them. The CDR3 length is 15 residues. The germline V gene encodes CDR1 LNHDA and CDR2 SQIVND (reference sequence).

The chain employs TRBV5-1 and TRBJ2-1; weak D call: TRBD2 (5 bases). The CDR3 length is 14 residues. V was trimmed by 5 bases and J by 7 bases, leaving 16 bases between them. The V gene's germline CDR1 is SGHRS and CDR2 YFSETQ. CDR3 bases: TGCGCCAGCAGTGGGGAGCTTATCGGAAATGAGCAGTTCTTC. Its translation: CASSGELIGNEQFF.

This chain connects TRBV7-6 to TRBJ2-1, with D possibly being TRBD2 (5 bases). There are 15 residues in the CDR3. Germline V gene sequence: CDR1 SGHVS, CDR2 FNYEAQ. Trimming stripped 5 bases from V and 7 bases from J, with 18 bases between. DNA for the CDR3: TGTGCCAGCAGCCCCTTTGGTGGGAGTGGGAATGAGCAGTTCTTC. The encoded protein is CASSPFGGSGNEQFF. Full variable domain (outside the CDR3, taken from reference TRBV7-6 and TRBJ2-1): GAGVSQSPRYKVTKRGQDVALRCDPISGHVSLYWYRQALGQGPEFLTYFNYEAQQDKSGLPNDRFSAERPEGSISTLTIQRTEQRDSAMYRCASSPFGGSGNEQFFGPGTRLTVL.

The chain joins TRBV28 to TRBJ2-7; D ambiguous. V was clipped by 10 bases and J by 0 bases, with 4 bases between them. CDR1 is MDHEN, CDR2 SYDVKM, per germline. The CDR3 has 10 residues. CDR3 amino acids: CATSSYEQYF. CDR3 bases: TGTGCCACCTCCTCCTACGAGCAGTACTTC.

This clone was picked up a small number of times. CDR3 sequence (DNA): TGCGCCAGCAGCTCCGGGACAGGGGGCGTCGGCTATGGCTACACCTTC. Amino acid sequence: CASSSGTGGVGYGYTF. V usage is TRBV5-1 and J usage is TRBJ1-2; 12 bases line up with TRBD1. Germline values: CDR1 SGHRS, CDR2 YFSETQ. The CDR3 is made up of 16 amino acids. The J segment lost 4 bases and the V segment lost 3 bases, leaving 7 bases of the junction unmatched.

The rearrangement links TRBV6-5 to TRBJ1-3, with no clear D. V was pared by 8 bases and J by 0 bases, with 11 bases between. CDR1 and CDR2 (germline): MNHEY, SVGAGI. The CDR3 has 14 residues. The DNA of the CDR3 is TGTGCCAGCTCTGTCTTTAGCTCTGGAAACACCATATATTTT. It specifies CASSVFSSGNTIYF.

The gene calls are TRBV2 and TRBJ2-7, with 7 bases fitting TRBD1. The length of the CDR3 is 14 residues. Trimming removed 4 bases from V and 1 base from J; junction bases left unmatched: 4. Germline CDR1 and CDR2: SNHLY and FYNNEI. As DNA, the CDR3 is TGTGCCAGCAGTGGTGTGACAGGGTCCTACGAGCAGTACTTC. Translation gives CASSGVTGSYEQYF.

For this clone: Other DNA sequences of this sample code for an identical CDR3. The chain carries TRBV7-2 and TRBJ2-7; D is unclear. This CDR3 has 11 amino acids. V lost 5 bases and J 0 bases, leaving 2 bases between the germline ends. CDR1 is SGHTA and CDR2 is FQGNSA in the germline V gene. CDR3 DNA sequence: TGTGCCAGCAGCCTCTCCTACGAGCAGTACTTC. Translating it yields CASSLSYEQYF.